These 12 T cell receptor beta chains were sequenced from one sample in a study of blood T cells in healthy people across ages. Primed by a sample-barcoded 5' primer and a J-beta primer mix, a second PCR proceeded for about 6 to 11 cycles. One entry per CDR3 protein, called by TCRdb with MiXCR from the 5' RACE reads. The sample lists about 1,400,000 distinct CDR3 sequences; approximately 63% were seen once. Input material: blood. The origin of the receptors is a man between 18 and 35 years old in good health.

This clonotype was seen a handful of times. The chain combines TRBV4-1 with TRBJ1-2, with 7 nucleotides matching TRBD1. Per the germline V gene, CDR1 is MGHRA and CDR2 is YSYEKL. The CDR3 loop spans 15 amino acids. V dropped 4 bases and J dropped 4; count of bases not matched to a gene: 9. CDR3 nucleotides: TGCGCCAGCAGCCCGCGACAGGGAGATGGCTATGGCTACACCTTC. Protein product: CASSPRQGDGYGYTF.

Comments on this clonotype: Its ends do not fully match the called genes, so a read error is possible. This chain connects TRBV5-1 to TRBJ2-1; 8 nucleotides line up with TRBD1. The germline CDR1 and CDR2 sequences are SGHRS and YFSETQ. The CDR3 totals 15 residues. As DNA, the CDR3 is TGCGCCAGCAGCTTGGAGGACAGGGCATACAATAAGCAGTTCTTC. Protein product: CASSLEDRAYNKQFF.

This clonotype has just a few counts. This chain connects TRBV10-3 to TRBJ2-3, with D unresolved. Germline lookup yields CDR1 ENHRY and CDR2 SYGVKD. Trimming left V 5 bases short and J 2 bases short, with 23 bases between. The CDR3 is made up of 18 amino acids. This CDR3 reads CAISSFDGLSPNTDTQYF. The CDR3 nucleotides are TGTGCCATCAGTTCTTTCGACGGGCTGAGCCCGAACACAGATACGCAGTATTTT.

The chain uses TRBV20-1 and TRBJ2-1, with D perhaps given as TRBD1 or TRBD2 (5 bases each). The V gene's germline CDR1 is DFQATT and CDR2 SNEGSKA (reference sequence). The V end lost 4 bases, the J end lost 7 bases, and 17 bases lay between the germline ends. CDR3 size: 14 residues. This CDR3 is CSAIDPGTTNEQFF. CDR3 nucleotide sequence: TGCAGTGCTATTGATCCCGGGACCACAAATGAGCAGTTCTTC.

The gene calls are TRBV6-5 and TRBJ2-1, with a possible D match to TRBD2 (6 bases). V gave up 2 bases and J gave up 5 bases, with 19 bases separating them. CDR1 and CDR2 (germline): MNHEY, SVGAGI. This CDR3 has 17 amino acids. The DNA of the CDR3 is TGTGCCAGCAGTTACCAGGCGGGACCCAGTCCCAACAATGAGCAGTTCTTC. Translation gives CASSYQAGPSPNNEQFF.

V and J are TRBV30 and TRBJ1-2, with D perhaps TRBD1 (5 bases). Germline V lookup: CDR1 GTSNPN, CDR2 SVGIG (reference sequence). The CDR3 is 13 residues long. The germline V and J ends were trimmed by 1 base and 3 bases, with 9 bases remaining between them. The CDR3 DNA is TGTGCCTGGAGTGGAGGGGCCGACTATGGCTACACCTTC. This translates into CAWSGGADYGYTF.

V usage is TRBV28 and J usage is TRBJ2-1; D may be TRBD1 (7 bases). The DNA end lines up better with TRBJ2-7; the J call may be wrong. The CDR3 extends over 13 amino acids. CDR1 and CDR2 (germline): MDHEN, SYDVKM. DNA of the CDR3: TGTACCTCCAGGGGGGCGGATTACAATGAGCAGTACTTC. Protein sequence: CTSRGADYNEQYF.

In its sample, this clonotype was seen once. Here the CDR3 DNA reads TGTGCCAGCACAGGGTACAATGAGCAGTACTTC. Translation: CASTGYNEQYF. The chain couples TRBV28 to TRBJ2-5, with D tentatively TRBD1 (5 bases). The CDR3 is made up of 11 amino acids. The V gene lost 7 bases and the J gene lost 11 bases, with 14 bases spanning the gap. Germline assignment: CDR1 MDHEN and CDR2 SYDVKM.

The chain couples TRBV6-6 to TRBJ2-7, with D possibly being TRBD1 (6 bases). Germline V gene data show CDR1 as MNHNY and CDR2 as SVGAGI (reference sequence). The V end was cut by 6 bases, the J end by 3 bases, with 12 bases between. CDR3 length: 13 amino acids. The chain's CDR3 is CASRGAAGYEQYF. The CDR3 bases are TGTGCCAGCAGGGGGGCCGCCGGCTACGAGCAGTACTTC.

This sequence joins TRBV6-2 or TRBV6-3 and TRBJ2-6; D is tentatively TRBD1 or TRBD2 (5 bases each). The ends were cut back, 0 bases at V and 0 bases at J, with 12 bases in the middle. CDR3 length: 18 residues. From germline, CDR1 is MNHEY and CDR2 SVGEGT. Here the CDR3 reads CASSYSGTHFSGANVLTF. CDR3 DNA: TGTGCCAGCAGTTACTCCGGGACCCATTTCTCTGGGGCCAACGTCCTGACTTTC.

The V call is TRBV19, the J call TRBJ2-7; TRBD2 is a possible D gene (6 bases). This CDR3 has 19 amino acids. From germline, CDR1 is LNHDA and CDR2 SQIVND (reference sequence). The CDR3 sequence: CAAFIPGGIDRQILYEQYF. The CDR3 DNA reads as TGTGCAGCCTTCATTCCCGGAGGGATCGATAGACAGATCCTCTACGAGCAGTACTTC. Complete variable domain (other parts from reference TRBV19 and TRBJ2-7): DGGITQSPKYLFRKEGQNVTLSCEQNLNHDAMYWYRQDPGQGLRLIYYSQIVNDFQKGDIAEGYSVSREKKESFPLTVTSAQKNPTAFYLCAAFIPGGIDRQILYEQYFGPGTRLTVT.

The CDR3 DNA sequence: TGTGCCAGCAGTTTGGGAAGCGGGATCTCCTACGAGCAGTACTTC. It codes for CASSLGSGISYEQYF. V gene TRBV27 combines with J gene TRBJ2-7, with 7 bases lining up with TRBD2. Germline CDR1 MNHEY, CDR2 SMNVEV (reference sequence). The V segment lost 3 bases and the J segment 0 bases; nucleotides outside the gene matches: 5. This CDR3 spans 15 amino acids.